This TCR beta chain was profiled in a study of post-analysis software for immune sequencing data. The overall study: Progressive-relapsing, secondary progressive and relapsing-remitting multiple sclerosis were among the disease courses included.

Sequencing libraries made from TCR beta cDNA carried unique molecular identifiers. A single record per CDR3 protein comes from TCRdb applying MiXCR to the PCR reads. The sample lists 650,000 to 900,000 distinct CDR3 sequences; 35% to 55% were seen once. Study-level points and caveats: Under F measure analysis, samples from one preparation batch co-clustered strongly. Controls showed significantly higher normalized Chao1 diversity than did multiple sclerosis patients.

This clonotype was seen once. What it binds is not known. This clonotype was obtained from a girl between 5 and 17 years old with multiple sclerosis. Sequenced material: blood.

CDR3 sequence reads: CSASTSGYTGELFF. The CDR3 region has the DNA TGCAGCGCCTCGACTAGCGGTTACACCGGGGAGCTGTTTTTT. The chain carries TRBV29-1 and TRBJ2-2; 9 bases agree with TRBD2. V trimming: 7 bases; J trimming: 3 bases; junction bases outside the gene matches: 6. The length of the CDR3 is 14 residues. Germline CDR1 is SQVTM and CDR2 is ANQGSEA.